This T cell receptor (beta chain) was found in a study of regulatory T cells in long-lasting Graves disease (dated by TCRdb to the early 2020s). With regard to the full study: Persistent Graves' disease was defined as persistently positive TSH receptor autoantibodies together with antithyroid drug treatment for over 5 years. A total of around 35 samples were covered by TCR sequencing, comprising approximately 13 persistent and approximately 20 newly diagnosed Graves' disease patients. Persistent Graves' disease patients in the clinical cohort had taken antithyroid drugs for roughly ten years on average. Peripheral blood TCR sequencing and RNA sequencing compared persistent Graves' disease patients with newly diagnosed Graves' disease patients. The study was registered as a clinical trial and conducted in China. Results the study describes overall, beyond this receptor: Only the TCR beta chain was sequenced and analyzed. Persistent patients shared more public clonotypes among themselves (around 3,000) than newly diagnosed patients did (nearly 1,000). Only peripheral blood was studied, because thyroid tissue, the primary lesion, was inaccessible. Persistent Graves' disease patients showed lower TCR Shannon entropy and fewer highly expanded clones than newly diagnosed patients, suggesting clonal expansion. Persistent disease showed preferential use of TRBV28, TRBJ1-2 and TRBJ2-5, whereas newly diagnosed disease favored TRBV20-1 and TRBJ2-1. The authors acknowledged the small sample size as a limitation that may reduce accuracy.

The sample's time point label is to be understood as: persistent/refractory GD, antithyroid drugs over 5 years with positive TRAb. For both TCR sequencing and RNA sequencing, RNA was extracted from PBMCs in TRIzol. Graves' disease was diagnosed according to American Thyroid Association guidelines. Recruitment of patients was carried out at an endocrinology department in Xi'an, China. From each patient, nine milliliters of peripheral blood was collected into an EDTA anticoagulant tube. Ficoll Paque Plus density gradient separation was used to isolate PBMCs, and no further T cell sorting was performed. An Agilent 2100 Bioanalyzer and agarose gel were used to check RNA quality, while a NanoDrop 2000 measured RNA concentration. The CDR3 spans 14 residues, from the cysteine through the phenylalanine. Only the CDR3 region is kept as DNA, spanning 42 bases read in frame from base 1. Looking up the germline V gene yields CDR1 MGHDK and CDR2 SYGVNS. Trimming leaves V shorter by 5 bases and J shorter by 6 bases, with the junction holding 7 bases beyond the gene matches.

The method was multiplex PCR. Sequencing was performed on an Illumina HiSeq 4000. CDR3 regions were amplified by Arm-PCR with iRepertoire HTBI primers to construct TCR beta libraries. Before sequencing, the PCR products underwent gel purification. The paper's processing steps were these. A total of 60 to 80 TRBV and some 15 TRBJ segments were identified across samples and were used for gene usage analysis of CDR3 amino acid clonotypes. COPE and FqMerger were used to merge the filtered high-quality paired reads into contigs. BLAST was used to align contigs to IMGT TRBV, TRBD and TRBJ reference genes, and CDR3 was defined according to IMGT. Any clonotype with a frequency above 0.1% was counted as a highly expanded clone. Shannon entropy served as the measure of repertoire diversity, while the Gini coefficient captured V-J evenness. Clonotypes shared by more than one individual were considered public. Using fastp trimming at Q25 and MiXCR clonotype assembly, TCRdb reanalyzed the public sequencing data and kept in-frame beta chains. Rows are combined by CDR3 protein, so each entry shows the most common genes and DNA. The V and J calls come from TCRdb's annotation, not from the publication. Present in this sample are more than 650,000 distinct CDR3 sequences, approximately 31% of which were seen just once. Together, the top ten hold 40% to 50% of the sample.

In this sample, this clonotype turned up many times. Its antigen has not been determined. Base qualities are not at hand, and no much larger clone is one base apart. The chain is assembled from TRBV25-1 and TRBJ1-2; 9 of the junction bases match TRBD1. The TCR sequence derives from a female donor with Graves disease. This specimen consisted of peripheral blood mononuclear cells (PBMCs), obtained when the disease was refractory, from a patient treated with antithyroid drugs. The CDR3 region has the sequence CASSPIGTGNGYTF. The DNA reads TGTGCCAGCAGTCCGATCGGGACAGGGAATGGCTACACCTTC.